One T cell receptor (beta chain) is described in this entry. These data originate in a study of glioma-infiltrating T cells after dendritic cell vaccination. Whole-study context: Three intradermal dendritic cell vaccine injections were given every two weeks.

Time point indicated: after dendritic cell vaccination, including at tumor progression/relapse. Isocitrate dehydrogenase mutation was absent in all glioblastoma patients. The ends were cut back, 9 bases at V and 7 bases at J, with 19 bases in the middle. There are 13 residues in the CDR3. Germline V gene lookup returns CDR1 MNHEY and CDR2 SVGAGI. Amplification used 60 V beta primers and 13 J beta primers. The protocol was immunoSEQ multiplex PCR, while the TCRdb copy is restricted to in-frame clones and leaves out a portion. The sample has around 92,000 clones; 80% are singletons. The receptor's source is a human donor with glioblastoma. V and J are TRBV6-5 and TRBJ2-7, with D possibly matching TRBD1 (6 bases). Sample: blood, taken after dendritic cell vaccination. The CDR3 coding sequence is TGTGCCAGTAGGGGGTCCGGGATGGGGGAGCAGTACTTC. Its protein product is CASRGSGMGEQYF.